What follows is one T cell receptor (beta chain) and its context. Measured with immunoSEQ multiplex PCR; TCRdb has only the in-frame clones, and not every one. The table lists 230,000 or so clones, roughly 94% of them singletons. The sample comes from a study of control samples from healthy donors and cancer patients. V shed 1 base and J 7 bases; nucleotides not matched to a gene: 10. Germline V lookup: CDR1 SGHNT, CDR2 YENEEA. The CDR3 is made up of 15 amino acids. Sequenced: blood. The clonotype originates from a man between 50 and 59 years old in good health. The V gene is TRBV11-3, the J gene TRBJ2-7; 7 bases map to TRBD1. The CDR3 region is CASSLGGTASGEQYF. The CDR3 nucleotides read TGTGCCAGCAGCTTAGGGGGGACAGCGTCAGGGGAGCAGTACTTC.